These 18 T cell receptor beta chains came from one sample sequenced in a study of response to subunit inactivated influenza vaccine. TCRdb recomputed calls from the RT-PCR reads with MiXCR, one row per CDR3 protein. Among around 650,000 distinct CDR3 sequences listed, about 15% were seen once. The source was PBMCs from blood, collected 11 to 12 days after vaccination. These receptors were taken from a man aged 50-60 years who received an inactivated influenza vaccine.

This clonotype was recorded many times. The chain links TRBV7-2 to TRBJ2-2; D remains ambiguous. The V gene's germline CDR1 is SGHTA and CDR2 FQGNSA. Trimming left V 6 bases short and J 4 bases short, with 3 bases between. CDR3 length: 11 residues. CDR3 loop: CASRLTGELFF. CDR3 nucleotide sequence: TGTGCCAGCAGGCTCACCGGGGAGCTGTTTTTT.

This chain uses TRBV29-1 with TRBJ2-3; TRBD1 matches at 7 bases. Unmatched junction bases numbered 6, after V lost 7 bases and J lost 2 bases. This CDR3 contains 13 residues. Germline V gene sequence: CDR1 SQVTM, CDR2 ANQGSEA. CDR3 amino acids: CSANRGNTDTQYF. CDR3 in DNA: TGCAGCGCCAACAGGGGTAACACAGATACGCAGTATTTT.

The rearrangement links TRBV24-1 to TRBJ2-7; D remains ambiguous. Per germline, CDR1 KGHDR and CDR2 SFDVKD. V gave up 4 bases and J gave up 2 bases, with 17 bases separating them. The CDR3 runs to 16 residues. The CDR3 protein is CATSDTSGGDAYEQYF. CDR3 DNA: TGTGCCACCAGTGACACCTCTGGCGGCGACGCCTACGAGCAGTACTTC.

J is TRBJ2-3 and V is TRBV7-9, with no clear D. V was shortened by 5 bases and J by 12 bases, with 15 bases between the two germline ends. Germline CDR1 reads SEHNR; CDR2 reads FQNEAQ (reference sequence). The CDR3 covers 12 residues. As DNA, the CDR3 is TGTGCCAGCAGCCAAGACGGGCTTACACAGTATTTT. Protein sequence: CASSQDGLTQYF.

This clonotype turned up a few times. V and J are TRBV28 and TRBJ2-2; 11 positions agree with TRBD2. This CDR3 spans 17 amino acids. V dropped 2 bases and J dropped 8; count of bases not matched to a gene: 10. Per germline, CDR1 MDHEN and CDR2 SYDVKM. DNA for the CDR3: TGTGCCAGCAGTTTACACAGAAAGACTAGCGGGACAGGGGAGCTGTTTTTT. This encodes CASSLHRKTSGTGELFF.

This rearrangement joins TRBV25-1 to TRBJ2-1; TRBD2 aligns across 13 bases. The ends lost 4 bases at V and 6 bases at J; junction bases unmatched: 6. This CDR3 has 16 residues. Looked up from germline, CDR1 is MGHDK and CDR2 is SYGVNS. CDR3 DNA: TGTGCCAGCAGTGCCCCGGGACTAGCGGGATCCAATGAGCAGTTCTTC. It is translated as CASSAPGLAGSNEQFF.

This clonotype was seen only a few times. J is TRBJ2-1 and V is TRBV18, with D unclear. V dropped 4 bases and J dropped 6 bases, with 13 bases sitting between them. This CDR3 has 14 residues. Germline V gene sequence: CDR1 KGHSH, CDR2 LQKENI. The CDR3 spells CASSHDSGVNEQFF. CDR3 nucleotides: TGTGCCAGCTCACACGATTCAGGCGTCAATGAGCAGTTCTTC.

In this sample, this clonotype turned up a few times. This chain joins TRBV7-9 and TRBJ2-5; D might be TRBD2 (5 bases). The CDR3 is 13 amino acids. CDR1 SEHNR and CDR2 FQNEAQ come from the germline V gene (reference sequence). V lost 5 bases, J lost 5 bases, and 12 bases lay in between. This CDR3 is CASSVGDWETQYF. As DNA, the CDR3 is TGTGCCAGCAGCGTCGGGGATTGGGAGACCCAGTACTTC.

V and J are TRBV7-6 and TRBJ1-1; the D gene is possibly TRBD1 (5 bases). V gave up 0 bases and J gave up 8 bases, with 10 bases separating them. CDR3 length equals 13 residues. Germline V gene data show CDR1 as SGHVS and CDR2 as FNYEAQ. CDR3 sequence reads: CASSLARGAEAFF. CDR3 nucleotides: TGTGCCAGCAGCTTAGCGCGCGGGGCGGAAGCTTTCTTT.

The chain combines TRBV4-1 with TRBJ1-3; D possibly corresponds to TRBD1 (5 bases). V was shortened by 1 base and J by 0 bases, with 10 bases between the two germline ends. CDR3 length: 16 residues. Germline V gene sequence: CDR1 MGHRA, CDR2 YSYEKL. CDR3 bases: TGCGCCAGCAGCCAAGGACAGAGTACCTCTGGAAACACCATATATTTT. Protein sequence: CASSQGQSTSGNTIYF.

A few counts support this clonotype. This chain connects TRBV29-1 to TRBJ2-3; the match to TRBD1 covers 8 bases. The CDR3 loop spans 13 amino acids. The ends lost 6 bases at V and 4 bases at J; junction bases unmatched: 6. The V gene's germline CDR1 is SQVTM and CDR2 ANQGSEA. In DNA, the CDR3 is TGCAGCGTGGGACAGGTAGTGGCAGATACGCAGTATTTT. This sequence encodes CSVGQVVADTQYF.

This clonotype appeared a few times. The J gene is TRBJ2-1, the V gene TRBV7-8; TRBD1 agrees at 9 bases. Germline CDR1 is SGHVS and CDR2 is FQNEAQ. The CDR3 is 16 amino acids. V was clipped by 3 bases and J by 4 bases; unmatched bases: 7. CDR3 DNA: TGTGCCAGCAGCTTTACCGGGACAGGGAGGTACAATGAGCAGTTCTTC. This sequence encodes CASSFTGTGRYNEQFF.

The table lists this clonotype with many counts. CDR3: CASSQVSGIQETQYF. The CDR3 coding sequence is TGCGCCAGCAGCCAAGTTTCAGGTATACAAGAGACCCAGTACTTC. This rearrangement joins TRBV4-3 to TRBJ2-5; no clear D gene. V lost 1 base to trimming and J lost 2 bases, with 11 bases between them. Per germline, CDR1 LGHNA and CDR2 YSLEER. The CDR3 is made up of 15 amino acids.

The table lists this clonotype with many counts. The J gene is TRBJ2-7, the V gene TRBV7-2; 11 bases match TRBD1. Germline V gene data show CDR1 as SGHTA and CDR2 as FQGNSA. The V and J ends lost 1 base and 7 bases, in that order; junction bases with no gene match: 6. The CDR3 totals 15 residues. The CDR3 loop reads CASSLVPGTGGEQYF. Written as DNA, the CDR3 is TGTGCCAGCAGCTTAGTCCCGGGGACAGGGGGTGAGCAGTACTTC.

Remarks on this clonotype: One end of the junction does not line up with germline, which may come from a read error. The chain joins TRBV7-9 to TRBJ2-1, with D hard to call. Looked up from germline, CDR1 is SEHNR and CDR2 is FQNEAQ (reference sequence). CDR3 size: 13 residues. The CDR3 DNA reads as TGTGCCAGCAGCCCATGGAACTACAATGAGCAGTTGTTC. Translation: CASSPWNYNEQLF.

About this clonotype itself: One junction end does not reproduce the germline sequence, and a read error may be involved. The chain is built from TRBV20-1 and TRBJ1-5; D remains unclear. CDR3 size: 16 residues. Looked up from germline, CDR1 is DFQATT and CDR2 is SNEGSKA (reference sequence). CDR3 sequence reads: CCARDVGRVYGQPQHF. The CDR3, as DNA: TGCTGTGCTAGAGATGTGGGTAGGGTGTACGGTCAGCCCCAGCATTTT.

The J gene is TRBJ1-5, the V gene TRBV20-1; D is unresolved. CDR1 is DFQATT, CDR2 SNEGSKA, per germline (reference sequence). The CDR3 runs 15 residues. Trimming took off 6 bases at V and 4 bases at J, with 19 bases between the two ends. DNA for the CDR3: TGCAGTGCCCCACCCCCTTTCTCGGGGAATCAGCCCCAGCATTTT. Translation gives CSAPPPFSGNQPQHF.

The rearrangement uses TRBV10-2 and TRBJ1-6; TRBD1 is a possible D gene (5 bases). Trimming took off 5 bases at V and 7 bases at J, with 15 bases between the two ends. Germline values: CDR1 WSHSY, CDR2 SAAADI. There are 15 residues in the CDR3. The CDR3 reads CASSPTQVNNSPLHF. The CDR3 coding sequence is TGCGCCAGCAGTCCCACACAGGTTAACAATTCACCCCTCCACTTT.